This TCR beta chain was documented in a study of blood T cell repertoires in COVID-19. Overall study: Donors in the United States, Italy and Spain gave samples during acute or convalescent COVID-19. Sources were T cells, B-cell-depleted T cells, or PBMCs; the material itself was cDNA or gDNA.

Per the original methods: Estimation of nucleated cell counts relied on the amplification of reference gene primers. Sequencing was performed with immunoSEQ multiplex PCR; in TCRdb, only in-frame clones are kept and a portion is missing. V and J calls and clone size are copied from that table; D and trimming were computed from the DNA. The sample lists 150,000 or so clones; around 83% were seen once. This receptor was obtained from a woman aged 55-70 years with acute or convalescent COVID-19. Sequencing used peripheral blood.

In DNA form, the CDR3 reads TGTGCCAGCAGCTTCCCCGCGACAGGGCAGAGAGAGACCCAGTACTTC. It specifies CASSFPATGQRETQYF. V gene TRBV7-2 combines with J gene TRBJ2-5; 7 bases are a match to TRBD1. V shed 3 bases, J shed 4 bases, and the junction held 11 bases outside the gene matches. Germline V CDR1 and CDR2: SGHTA, FQGNSA. CDR3 length equals 16 residues.